This T cell receptor (beta chain) is drawn from a study of response to subunit inactivated influenza vaccine. TCRdb analysed the RT-PCR reads with MiXCR anew, one entry per CDR3 protein. Of hundreds of thousands of distinct CDR3 sequences listed, about 10% are singletons. The length of the CDR3 is 14 residues. V lost 4 bases and J lost 0; bases outside the gene matches: 2. Germline CDR1 and CDR2: ENHRY and SYGVKD. A word on this clonotype: Its antigen is not identified.

Study-wide points: Each seasonal influenza vaccination recruits few new T cells, the authors suggested.

The origin of this receptor is a man over 45 who received an inactivated influenza vaccine. The genes are TRBV10-3 and TRBJ1-1, with 7 positions matching TRBD1. The material was PBMCs from blood, obtained on the day of vaccination. This CDR3 reads CAISVTGMNTEAFF. The DNA for the CDR3 is TGTGCCATCAGTGTGACAGGGATGAACACTGAAGCTTTCTTT.